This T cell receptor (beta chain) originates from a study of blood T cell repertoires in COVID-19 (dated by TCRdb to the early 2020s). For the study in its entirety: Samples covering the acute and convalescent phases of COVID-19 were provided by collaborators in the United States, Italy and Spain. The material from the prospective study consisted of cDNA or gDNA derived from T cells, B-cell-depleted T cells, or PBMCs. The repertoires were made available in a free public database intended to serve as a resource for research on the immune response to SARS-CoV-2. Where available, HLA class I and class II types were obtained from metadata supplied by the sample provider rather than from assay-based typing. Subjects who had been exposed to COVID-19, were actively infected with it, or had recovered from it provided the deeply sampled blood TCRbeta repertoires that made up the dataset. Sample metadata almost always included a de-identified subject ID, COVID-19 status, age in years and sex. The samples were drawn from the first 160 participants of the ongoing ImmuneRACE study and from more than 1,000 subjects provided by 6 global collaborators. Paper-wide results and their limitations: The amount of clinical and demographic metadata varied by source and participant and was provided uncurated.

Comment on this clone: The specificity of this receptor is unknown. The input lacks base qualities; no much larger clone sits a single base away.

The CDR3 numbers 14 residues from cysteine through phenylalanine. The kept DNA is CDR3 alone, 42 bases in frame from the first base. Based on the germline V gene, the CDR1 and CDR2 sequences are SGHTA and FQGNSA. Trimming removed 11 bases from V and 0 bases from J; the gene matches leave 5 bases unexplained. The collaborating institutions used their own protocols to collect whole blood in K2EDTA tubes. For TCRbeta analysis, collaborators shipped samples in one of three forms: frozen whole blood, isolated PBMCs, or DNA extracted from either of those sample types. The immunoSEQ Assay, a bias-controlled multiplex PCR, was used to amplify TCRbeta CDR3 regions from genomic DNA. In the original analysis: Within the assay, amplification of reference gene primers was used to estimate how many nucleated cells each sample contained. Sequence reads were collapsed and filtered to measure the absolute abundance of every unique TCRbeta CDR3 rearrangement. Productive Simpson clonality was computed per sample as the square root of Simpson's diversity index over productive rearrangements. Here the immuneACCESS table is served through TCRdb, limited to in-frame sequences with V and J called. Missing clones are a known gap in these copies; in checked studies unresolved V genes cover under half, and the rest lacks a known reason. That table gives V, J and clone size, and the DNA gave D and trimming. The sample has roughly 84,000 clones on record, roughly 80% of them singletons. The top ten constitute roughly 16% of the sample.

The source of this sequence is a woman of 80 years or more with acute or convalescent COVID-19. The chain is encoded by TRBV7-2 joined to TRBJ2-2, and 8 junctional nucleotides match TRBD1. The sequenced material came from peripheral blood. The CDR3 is CASNRGANTGELFF. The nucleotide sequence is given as TGTGCCTCAAACAGGGGGGCGAACACCGGGGAGCTGTTTTTT.